These 8 T cell receptor beta chains originate from one sample sequenced in a study of blood T cell repertoires in COVID-19 (dated by TCRdb to about 2020). Libraries came from the immunoSEQ multiplex PCR assay. The immuneACCESS repertoire file appears here via TCRdb, limited to in-frame rearrangements. These files lack a portion of the clones; in checked studies, under half of the deficit traces to unresolved V genes, and the cause of the others is not known. In this sample the table shows 90,000 to 110,000 clones, roughly 80% of which occur a single time. The ten largest account for approximately 18% of the sample. Sequenced input: peripheral blood. The receptors shown here come from a woman aged 60 to 75 with acute or convalescent COVID-19.

This clone was recorded once. This chain links TRBV5-1 with TRBJ2-3; a possible D gene is TRBD2 (6 bases). The CDR3 runs 14 residues. Germline CDR1 reads SGHRS; CDR2 reads YFSETQ. The V and J ends lost 7 bases and 1 base respectively, with 13 bases between them. CDR3 bases: TGCGCCAGCCGGGATGGAGGGGGCACAGATACGCAGTATTTT. It specifies CASRDGGGTDTQYF.

The chain combines TRBV7-8 with TRBJ1-2; 7 bases fit TRBD1. Germline V CDR1 and CDR2: SGHVS, FQNEAQ. Trimming at V came to 6 bases and at J to 6 bases, leaving 13 bases not matched to a gene. The CDR3 is made up of 15 amino acids. The CDR3 bases are TGTGCCAGCAGAGAAGGACAGGCCGAAAACCATGGCTACACCTTC. This codes for CASREGQAENHGYTF.

This CDR3 reads CASRTGAGGTDTQYF. CDR3 DNA sequence: TGTGCCAGCAGAACCGGAGCGGGGGGCACAGATACGCAGTATTTT. The rearrangement uses TRBV28 and TRBJ2-3; TRBD2 matches at 8 bases. Germline CDR1 MDHEN, CDR2 SYDVKM. V lost 6 bases to trimming and J lost 1 base; unmatched junction nucleotides: 6. The CDR3 runs 15 residues. Full variable domain (rest looked up from reference TRBV28 and TRBJ2-3): DVKVTQSSRYLVKRTGEKVFLECVQDMDHENMFWYRQDPGLGLRLIYFSYDVKMKEKGDIPEGYSVSREKKERFSLILESASTNQTSMYLCASRTGAGGTDTQYFGPGTRLTVL.

This sequence joins TRBV28 and TRBJ1-1, with D tentatively TRBD1 (6 bases). This CDR3 comprises 15 residues. Trimming cost V 5 bases and J 5 bases, with 18 bases left between them. The V gene's germline CDR1 is MDHEN and CDR2 SYDVKM. CDR3 sequence reads: CASSGSGGRSTEAFF. For the CDR3, the DNA is TGTGCCAGCAGTGGGTCCGGGGGGCGAAGTACTGAAGCTTTCTTT.

This chain links TRBV7-2 with TRBJ2-1; D gene uncertain. The CDR3 covers 14 residues. Trimming shortened V by 5 bases and J by 5 bases, and 13 bases separated the two germline ends. Germline CDR1 reads SGHTA; CDR2 reads FQGNSA. The DNA of the CDR3 is TGTGCCAGCAGCCCCACCACTCGCCACAATGAGCAGTTCTTC. Amino acids: CASSPTTRHNEQFF. Full variable domain (outside the CDR3, taken from reference TRBV7-2 and TRBJ2-1): GAGVSQSPSNKVTEKGKDVELRCDPISGHTALYWYRQSLGQGLEFLIYFQGNSAPDKSGLPSDRFSAERTGGSVSTLTIQRTQQEDSAVYLCASSPTTRHNEQFFGPGTRLTVL.

The chain links TRBV4-3 to TRBJ2-1; D remains ambiguous. Trimming pared 0 bases from V and 7 bases from J, leaving 16 bases between. This CDR3 region has 16 residues. The germline V gene has CDR1 LGHNA and CDR2 YSLEER. In DNA, the CDR3 is TGCGCCAGCAGCCAAGAAGGAGCAGTAAGGCGGAATGAGCAGTTCTTC. This codes for CASSQEGAVRRNEQFF.

The rearrangement joins TRBV7-2 to TRBJ1-1; no clear D. Germline CDR1 reads SGHTA; CDR2 reads FQGNSA. There are 13 residues in the CDR3. Trimming left V 2 bases short and J 5 bases short, with 9 bases between. The CDR3 bases are TGTGCCAGCAGCTTACTGGCGGCAACTGAAGCTTTCTTT. Amino acids: CASSLLAATEAFF.

The chain recombines TRBV5-1 with TRBJ1-4, with D unclear. The CDR3 is 14 residues long. The V end lost 5 bases, the J end lost 6 bases, and 14 bases lay between the germline ends. Germline CDR1 reads SGHRS; CDR2 reads YFSETQ. The DNA for the CDR3 is TGCGCCAGCAGTGTCACAGCCCGCTATGAAAAACTGTTTTTT. Translating gives CASSVTARYEKLFF.